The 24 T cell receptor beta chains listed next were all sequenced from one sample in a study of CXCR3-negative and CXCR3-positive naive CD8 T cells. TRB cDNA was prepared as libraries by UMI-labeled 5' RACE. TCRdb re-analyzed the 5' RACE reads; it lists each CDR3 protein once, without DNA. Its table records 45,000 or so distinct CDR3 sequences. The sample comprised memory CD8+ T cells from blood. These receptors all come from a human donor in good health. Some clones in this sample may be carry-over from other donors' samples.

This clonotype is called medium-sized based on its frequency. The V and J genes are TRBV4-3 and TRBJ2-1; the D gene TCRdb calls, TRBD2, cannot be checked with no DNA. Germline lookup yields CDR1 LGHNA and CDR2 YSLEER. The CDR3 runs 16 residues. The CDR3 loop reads CASSQDMLAGGREQFF.

The CDR3 here is CSLPSLGVGSGETQYF. The chain carries TRBV29-1 and TRBJ2-5; the TCRdb call, TRBD1, lacks DNA for checking. The CDR3 has 16 amino acids. CDR1 is SQVTM and CDR2 is ANQGSEA in the germline V gene.

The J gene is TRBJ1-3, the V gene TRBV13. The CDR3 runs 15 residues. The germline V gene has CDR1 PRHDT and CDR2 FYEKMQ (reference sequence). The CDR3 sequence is CASSQRQTSGNTIYF.

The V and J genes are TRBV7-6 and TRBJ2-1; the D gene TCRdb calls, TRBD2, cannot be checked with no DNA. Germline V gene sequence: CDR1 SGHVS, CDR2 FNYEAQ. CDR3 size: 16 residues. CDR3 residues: CASSPSSGGVGNEQFF.

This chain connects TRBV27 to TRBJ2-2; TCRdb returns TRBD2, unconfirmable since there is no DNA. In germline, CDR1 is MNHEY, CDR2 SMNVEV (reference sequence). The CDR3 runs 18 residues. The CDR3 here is CAAGGLAGVHGDTGELFF.

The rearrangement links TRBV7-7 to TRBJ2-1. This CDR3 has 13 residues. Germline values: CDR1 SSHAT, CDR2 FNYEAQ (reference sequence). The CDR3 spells CASSLAAGDEQFF.

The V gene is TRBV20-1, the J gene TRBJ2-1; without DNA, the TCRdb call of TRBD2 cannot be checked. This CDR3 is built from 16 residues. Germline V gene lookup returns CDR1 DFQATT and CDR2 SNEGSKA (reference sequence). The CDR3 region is CSASLLAGGTYNEQFF.

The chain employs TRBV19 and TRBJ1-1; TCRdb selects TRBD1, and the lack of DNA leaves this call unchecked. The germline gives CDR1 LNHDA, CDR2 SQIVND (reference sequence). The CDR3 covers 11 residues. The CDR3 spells CASGQGAEAFF.

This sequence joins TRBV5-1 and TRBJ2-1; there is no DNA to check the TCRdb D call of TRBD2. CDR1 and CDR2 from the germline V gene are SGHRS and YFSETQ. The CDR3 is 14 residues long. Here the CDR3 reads CASSGSGAYNEQFF.

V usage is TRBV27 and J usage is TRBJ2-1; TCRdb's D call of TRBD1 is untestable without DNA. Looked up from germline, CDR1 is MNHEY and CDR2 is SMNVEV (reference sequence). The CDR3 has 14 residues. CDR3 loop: CASSHRGPNNEQFF.

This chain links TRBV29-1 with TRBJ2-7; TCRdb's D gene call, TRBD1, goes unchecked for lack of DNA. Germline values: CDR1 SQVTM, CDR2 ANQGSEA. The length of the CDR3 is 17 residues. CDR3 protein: CSVEDKTWGQGVYEQYF.

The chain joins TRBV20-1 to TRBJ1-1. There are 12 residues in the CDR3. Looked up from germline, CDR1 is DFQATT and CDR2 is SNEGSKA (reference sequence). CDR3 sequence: CSARDRTQGAFF.

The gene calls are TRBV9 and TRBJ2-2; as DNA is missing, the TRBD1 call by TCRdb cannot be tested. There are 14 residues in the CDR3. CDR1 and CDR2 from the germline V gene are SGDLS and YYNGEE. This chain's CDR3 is CASSVGGGSGELFF.

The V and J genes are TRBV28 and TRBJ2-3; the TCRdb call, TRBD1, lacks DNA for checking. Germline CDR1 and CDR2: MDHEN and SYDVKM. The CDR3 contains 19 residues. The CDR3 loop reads CASSKDRALGYPRGDTQCF.

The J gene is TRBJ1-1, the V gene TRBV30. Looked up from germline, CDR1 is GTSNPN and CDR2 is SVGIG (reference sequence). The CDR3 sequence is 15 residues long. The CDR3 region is CAWRWLEDSGTEAFF.

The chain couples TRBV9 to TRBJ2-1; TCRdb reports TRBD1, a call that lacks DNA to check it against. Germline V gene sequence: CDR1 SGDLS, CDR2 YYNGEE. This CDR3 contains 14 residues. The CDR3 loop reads CASSVPSGNNEQFF.

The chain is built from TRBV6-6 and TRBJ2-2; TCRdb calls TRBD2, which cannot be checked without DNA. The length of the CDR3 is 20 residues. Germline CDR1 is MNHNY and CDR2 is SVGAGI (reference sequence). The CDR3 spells CASSYSPLLAGGPDTGELFF.

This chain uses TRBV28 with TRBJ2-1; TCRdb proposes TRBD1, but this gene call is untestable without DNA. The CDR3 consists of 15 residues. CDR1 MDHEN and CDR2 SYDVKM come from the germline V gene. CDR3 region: CASSSSDSKVDEQFF.

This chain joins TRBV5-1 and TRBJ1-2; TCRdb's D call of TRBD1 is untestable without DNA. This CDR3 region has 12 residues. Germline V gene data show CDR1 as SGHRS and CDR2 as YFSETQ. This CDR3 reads CASTRDSYGYTF.

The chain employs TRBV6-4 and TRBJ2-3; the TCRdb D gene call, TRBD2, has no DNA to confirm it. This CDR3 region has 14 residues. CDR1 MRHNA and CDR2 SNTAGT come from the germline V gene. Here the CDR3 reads CASSDRGGQDTQYF.

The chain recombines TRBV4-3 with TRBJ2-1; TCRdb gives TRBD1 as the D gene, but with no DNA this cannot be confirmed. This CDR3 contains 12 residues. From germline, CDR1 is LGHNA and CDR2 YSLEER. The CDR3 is CASSQGKGEQFF.

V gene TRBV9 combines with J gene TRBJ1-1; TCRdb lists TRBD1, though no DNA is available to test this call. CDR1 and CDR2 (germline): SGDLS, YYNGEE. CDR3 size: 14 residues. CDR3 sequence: CASSENSGDTEAFF. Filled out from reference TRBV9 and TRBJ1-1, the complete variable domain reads DSGVTQTPKHLITATGQRVTLRCSPRSGDLSVYWYQQSLDQGLQFLIQYYNGEERAKGNILERFSAQQFPDLHSELNLSSLELGDSALYFCASSENSGDTEAFFGQGTRLTVV.

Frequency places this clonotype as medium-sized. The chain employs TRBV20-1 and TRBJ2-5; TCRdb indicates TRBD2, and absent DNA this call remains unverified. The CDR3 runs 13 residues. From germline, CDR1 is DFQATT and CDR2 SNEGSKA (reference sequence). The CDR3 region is CSARAVSVETQYF.

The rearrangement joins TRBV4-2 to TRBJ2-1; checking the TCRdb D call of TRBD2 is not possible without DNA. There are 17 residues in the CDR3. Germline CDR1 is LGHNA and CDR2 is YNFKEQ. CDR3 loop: CASSQSGASGAYNEQFF.